This entry lists 20 T cell receptor beta chains sequenced from one sample in a study of identical twins. TCRdb re-called the 5' RACE reads through MiXCR, storing one row per CDR3 protein. The sample contains under 350,000 distinct CDR3 sequences, just under 9.5% of which appear only once. These data were also reused for a study on yellow fever vaccine responses in identical twins.

The sample was CD8+ T cells sorted from blood. Receptor source: a woman aged 18-29 years in good health.

In its sample, this clonotype was seen many times. V gene TRBV6-6 combines with J gene TRBJ2-2; no clear D gene. Germline loops: CDR1 MNHNY, CDR2 SVGAGI (reference sequence). V was shortened by 2 bases and J by 5 bases, with 3 bases between the two germline ends. The CDR3 loop spans 12 amino acids. This CDR3 reads CASSYPTGELFF. In DNA, the CDR3 is TGTGCCAGCAGTTACCCTACCGGGGAGCTGTTTTTT.

This clonotype showed up just a few times. The chain couples TRBV7-9 to TRBJ2-7; unclear D gene. This CDR3 region has 13 residues. Deletions cut 2 bases from V and 7 bases from J, with 12 bases between. Germline V lookup: CDR1 SEHNR, CDR2 FQNEAQ (reference sequence). This chain's CDR3 is CASSLNSAREQYF. Here the CDR3 DNA reads TGTGCCAGCAGCTTAAATTCGGCGCGGGAGCAGTACTTC.

V and J are TRBV20-1 and TRBJ2-7; D is possibly TRBD1 (6 bases). The CDR3 runs to 15 residues. The germline V and J ends were trimmed by 1 base and 6 bases, with 19 bases remaining between them. Looked up from germline, CDR1 is DFQATT and CDR2 is SNEGSKA (reference sequence). CDR3: CSARGVGQEVTEQYF. CDR3 nucleotide sequence: TGCAGTGCTAGAGGCGTGGGACAAGAGGTTACCGAGCAGTACTTC.

The chain recombines TRBV5-1 with TRBJ2-1; D could derive from TRBD1 or TRBD2 (5 bases each). V lost 7 bases to trimming and J lost 9 bases, with 14 bases between them. The CDR3 is made up of 12 amino acids. Germline V gene lookup returns CDR1 SGHRS and CDR2 YFSETQ. The CDR3 DNA is TGCGCCAGCCATCGGGACGGAACTGAGCAGTTCTTC. Its protein is CASHRDGTEQFF.

The gene calls are TRBV19 and TRBJ2-7, with D maybe TRBD1 (6 bases). The V and J ends lost 5 bases and 9 bases respectively, with 17 bases between them. The CDR3 totals 13 residues. Per germline, CDR1 LNHDA and CDR2 SQIVND (reference sequence). CDR3 residues: CASSPDSPGRQYF. The DNA for the CDR3 is TGTGCCAGTAGTCCGGACAGTCCAGGGCGGCAGTACTTC.

The CDR3 is CASSPTGALSYEQYF. CDR3 bases: TGTGCCAGCAGCCCGACAGGGGCCCTCTCCTACGAGCAGTACTTC. The chain is built from TRBV7-9 and TRBJ2-7, with 8 bases lining up with TRBD1. CDR3 length equals 15 residues. V lost 5 bases and J lost 0; bases outside the gene matches: 6. Per germline, CDR1 SEHNR and CDR2 FQNEAQ (reference sequence).

The chain is built from TRBV18 and TRBJ2-1; the match to TRBD1 covers 8 bases. This CDR3 spans 15 amino acids. Germline lookup yields CDR1 KGHSH and CDR2 LQKENI. V dropped 6 bases and J dropped 6; count of bases not matched to a gene: 10. The CDR3 DNA is TGTGCCAGCTCGCCGACAGGGGAACCAACCAATGAGCAGTTCTTC. It specifies CASSPTGEPTNEQFF.

At least ten counts were recorded for this clonotype. This sequence joins TRBV24-1 and TRBJ1-1, with D unresolved. Trimming pared 1 base from V and 3 bases from J, leaving 14 bases between. In germline, CDR1 is KGHDR, CDR2 SFDVKD. The CDR3 loop spans 16 amino acids. The CDR3 DNA sequence: TGTGCCACCAGTGATTTAAGACGGATGGTGTACACTGAAGCTTTCTTT. This translates into CATSDLRRMVYTEAFF.

The V call is TRBV18, the J call TRBJ2-7; D remains unclear. V lost 2 bases, J lost 0 bases, and 8 bases lay in between. The CDR3 has 14 residues. CDR1 KGHSH and CDR2 LQKENI come from the germline V gene. Written as DNA, the CDR3 is TGTGCCAGCTCACCAGGAGACGGCTCCTACGAGCAGTACTTC. Its translation: CASSPGDGSYEQYF.

The chain has TRBV2 and TRBJ2-5, with D possibly matching TRBD2 (5 bases). This CDR3 comprises 16 residues. V gave up 8 bases and J gave up 1 base, with 20 bases separating them. Germline V gene lookup returns CDR1 SNHLY and CDR2 FYNNEI. This chain's CDR3 is CASLSHDILGQETQYF. CDR3 bases: TGTGCCAGCCTGAGCCACGACATACTAGGCCAAGAGACCCAGTACTTC.

The rearrangement links TRBV6-5 to TRBJ2-7; 7 nucleotides line up with TRBD2. With 0 bases clipped from V and 6 bases from J, the junction kept 5 bases outside the gene matches. Germline lookup yields CDR1 MNHEY and CDR2 SVGAGI. This CDR3 is 14 amino acids long. The CDR3 is CASSYSGGEIEQYF. CDR3 DNA: TGTGCCAGCAGTTACTCGGGGGGGGAGATCGAGCAGTACTTC.

At least ten counts were recorded for this clonotype. The chain joins TRBV4-2 to TRBJ1-3; D is undetermined. The germline CDR1 and CDR2 sequences are LGHNA and YNFKEQ. V was clipped by 0 bases and J by 0 bases, with 9 bases between them. The CDR3 extends over 16 amino acids. The chain's CDR3 is CASSQDDPSSGNTIYF. CDR3 DNA: TGTGCCAGCAGCCAAGACGACCCGAGCTCTGGAAACACCATATATTTT.

This clonotype has a count of ten or more. V is TRBV15 and J is TRBJ2-2; 9 bases fit TRBD1. The V gene end was trimmed by 2 bases and the J gene end by 5 bases; junction bases not matched to a gene: 6. CDR1 is LNHNV, CDR2 YYDKDF, per germline (reference sequence). This CDR3 is built from 16 residues. The CDR3 here is CATSRFPGQGTGELFF. CDR3 bases: TGTGCCACCAGCAGATTCCCGGGACAGGGAACCGGGGAGCTGTTTTTT. Full variable domain (missing parts from reference TRBV15 and TRBJ2-2): DAMVIQNPRYQVTQFGKPVTLSCSQTLNHNVMYWYQQKSSQAPKLLFHYYDKDFNNEADTPDNFQSRRPNTSFCFLDIRSPGLGDTAMYLCATSRFPGQGTGELFFGEGSRLTVL.

In its sample, this clonotype was seen a few times. The V call is TRBV3-1, the J call TRBJ1-4, with TRBD1 matching 7 bases. The germline gives CDR1 LGHDT, CDR2 YNNKEL (reference sequence). The CDR3 covers 16 residues. With V trimmed by 1 base and J by 6 bases, 8 bases remained unmatched. CDR3 in amino acids: CASSQGMAGGDEKLFF. CDR3 nucleotide sequence: TGTGCCAGCAGCCAAGGGATGGCAGGGGGAGATGAAAAACTGTTTTTT. The whole variable domain, remainder taken from reference TRBV3-1 and TRBJ1-4, is DTAVSQTPKYLVTQMGNDKSIKCEQNLGHDTMYWYKQDSKKFLKIMFSYNNKELIINETVPNRFSPKSPDKAHLNLHINSLELGDSAVYFCASSQGMAGGDEKLFFGSGTQLSVL.

There are a few counts of this clonotype. The rearrangement uses TRBV7-9 and TRBJ2-7; 11 nucleotides agree with TRBD2. The CDR3 spans 15 residues. J was trimmed by 4 bases and V by 4 bases; bases with no gene match: 6. CDR1 is SEHNR, CDR2 FQNEAQ, per germline (reference sequence). The DNA of the CDR3 is TGTGCCAGCAGCTCGATGGGACTAGCGGAGTACGAGCAGTACTTC. This encodes CASSSMGLAEYEQYF.

This clonotype was recorded many times. The rearrangement joins TRBV12-5 to TRBJ1-1; D possibly corresponds to TRBD1 (6 bases). V gave up 5 bases and J gave up 3 bases, with 10 bases separating them. CDR1 and CDR2 from the germline V gene are LGHNT and FRNRAP. The CDR3 is made up of 13 amino acids. The CDR3 sequence is CASGAGADTEAFF. The CDR3, as DNA: TGTGCTAGTGGTGCAGGGGCCGACACTGAAGCTTTCTTT. The whole variable domain, filled in from reference TRBV12-5 and TRBJ1-1, reads DARVTQTPRHKVTEMGQEVTMRCQPILGHNTVFWYRQTMMQGLELLAYFRNRAPLDDSGMPKDRFSAEMPDATLATLKIQPSEPRDSAVYFCASGAGADTEAFFGQGTRLTVV.

This clonotype was observed many times. The chain carries TRBV12-3 or TRBV12-4 and TRBJ1-1, with 10 bases that match TRBD1. CDR3 size: 11 residues. Trimming took 9 bases from V and 10 from J; bases not matched to a gene: 5. The CDR3 region has the DNA TGTGCCAGTCGGACAGGGGGTAGAGCTTTCTTT. Protein product: CASRTGGRAFF.

This clonotype appeared once. This sequence may be a read error, since a much larger clone differs from it by one base. A read error is likely, as this CDR3 ends without the conserved phenylalanine or tryptophan. This chain connects TRBV28 to TRBJ2-7; the D is unclear. V was trimmed by 3 bases and J by 7 bases, leaving 13 bases between them. Per germline, CDR1 MDHEN and CDR2 SYDVKM. The CDR3 spans 13 residues. In DNA form, the CDR3 reads TGTGCCAGCAGTTTTGTGGTCCTAGGGGAGCAGTACTAC. It yields the protein CASSFVVLGEQYY.

The chain uses TRBV4-2 and TRBJ2-7; D gene uncertain. This CDR3 spans 15 amino acids. The V end was cut by 0 bases, the J end by 5 bases, with 14 bases between. The germline gives CDR1 LGHNA, CDR2 YNFKEQ. As DNA, the CDR3 is TGTGCCAGCAGCCAAGAACCCCTAGGCGCAAACGAGCAGTACTTC. This codes for CASSQEPLGANEQYF.

This chain connects TRBV5-1 to TRBJ2-7, with 7 positions matching TRBD1. The CDR3 contains 14 residues. Germline values: CDR1 SGHRS, CDR2 YFSETQ. The trim removed 4 bases at V and 3 bases at J, leaving 7 bases unmatched. The CDR3 protein is CASSPGTANYEQYF. CDR3 nucleotide sequence: TGCGCCAGCAGCCCAGGGACAGCAAACTACGAGCAGTACTTC.